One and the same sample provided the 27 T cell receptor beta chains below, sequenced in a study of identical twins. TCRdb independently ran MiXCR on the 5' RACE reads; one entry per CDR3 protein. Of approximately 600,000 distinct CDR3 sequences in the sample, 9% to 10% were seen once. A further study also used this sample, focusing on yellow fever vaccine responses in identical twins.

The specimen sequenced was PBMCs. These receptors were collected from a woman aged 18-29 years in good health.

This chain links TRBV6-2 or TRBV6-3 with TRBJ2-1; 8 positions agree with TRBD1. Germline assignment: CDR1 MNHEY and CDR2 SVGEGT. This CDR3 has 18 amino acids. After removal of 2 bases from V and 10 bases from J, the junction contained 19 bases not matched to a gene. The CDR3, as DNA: TGTGCCAGCAGTTACCTACTGCGTACGGACAGGGTAATAGGAGAGCAGTTCTTC. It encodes CASSYLLRTDRVIGEQFF.

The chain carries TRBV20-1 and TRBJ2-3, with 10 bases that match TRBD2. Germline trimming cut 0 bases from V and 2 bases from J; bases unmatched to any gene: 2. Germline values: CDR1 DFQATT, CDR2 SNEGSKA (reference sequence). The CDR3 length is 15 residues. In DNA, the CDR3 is TGCAGTGCTAGAGATCTAGCGGGAGTCACAGATACGCAGTATTTT. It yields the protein CSARDLAGVTDTQYF.

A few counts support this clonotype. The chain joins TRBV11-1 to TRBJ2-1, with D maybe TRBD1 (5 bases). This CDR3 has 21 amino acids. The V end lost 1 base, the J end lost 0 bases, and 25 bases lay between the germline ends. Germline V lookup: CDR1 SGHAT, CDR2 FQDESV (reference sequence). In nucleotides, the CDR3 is TGTGCCAGCAGCTTAGAGTTTGAGCGCCAGGGAATCCCCCTCTCCTACAATGAGCAGTTCTTC. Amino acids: CASSLEFERQGIPLSYNEQFF.

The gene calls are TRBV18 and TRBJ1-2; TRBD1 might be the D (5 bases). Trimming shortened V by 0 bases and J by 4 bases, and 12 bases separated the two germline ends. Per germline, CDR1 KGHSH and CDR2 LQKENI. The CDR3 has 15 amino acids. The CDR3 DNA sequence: TGTGCCAGCTCACCACCAGAGGGGCTGGGCTATGGCTACACCTTC. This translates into CASSPPEGLGYGYTF.

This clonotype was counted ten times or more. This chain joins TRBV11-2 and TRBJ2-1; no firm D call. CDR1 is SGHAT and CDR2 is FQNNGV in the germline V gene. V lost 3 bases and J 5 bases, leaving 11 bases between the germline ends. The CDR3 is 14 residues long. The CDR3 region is CASSFGNTNNEQFF. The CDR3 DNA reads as TGTGCCAGCAGCTTTGGGAATACGAACAATGAGCAGTTCTTC.

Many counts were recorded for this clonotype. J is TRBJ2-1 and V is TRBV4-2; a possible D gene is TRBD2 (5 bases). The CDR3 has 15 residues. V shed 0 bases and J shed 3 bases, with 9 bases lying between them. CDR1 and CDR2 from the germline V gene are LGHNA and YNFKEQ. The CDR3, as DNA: TGTGCCAGCAGCCAAGACGGGGTAAACTACAATGAGCAGTTCTTC. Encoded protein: CASSQDGVNYNEQFF.

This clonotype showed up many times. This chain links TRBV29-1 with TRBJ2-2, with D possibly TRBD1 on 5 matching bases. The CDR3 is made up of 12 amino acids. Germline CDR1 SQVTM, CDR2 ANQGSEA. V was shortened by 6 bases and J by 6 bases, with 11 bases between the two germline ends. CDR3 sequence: CSVRRVPGELFF. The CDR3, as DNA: TGCAGCGTGCGCAGGGTCCCCGGGGAGCTGTTTTTT.

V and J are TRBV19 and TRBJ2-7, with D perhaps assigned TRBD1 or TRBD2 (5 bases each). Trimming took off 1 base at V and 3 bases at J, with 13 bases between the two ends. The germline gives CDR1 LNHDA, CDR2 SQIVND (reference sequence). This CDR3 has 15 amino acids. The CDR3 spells CASSIASRDHYEQYF. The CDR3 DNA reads TGTGCCAGTAGTATAGCCTCCAGGGACCACTACGAGCAGTACTTC. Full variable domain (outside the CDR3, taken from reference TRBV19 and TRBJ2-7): DGGITQSPKYLFRKEGQNVTLSCEQNLNHDAMYWYRQDPGQGLRLIYYSQIVNDFQKGDIAEGYSVSREKKESFPLTVTSAQKNPTAFYLCASSIASRDHYEQYFGPGTRLTVT.

CDR3 protein: CASERGSSGNTIYF. The CDR3 region has the DNA TGTGCCAGCGAGAGGGGTTCCTCTGGAAACACCATATATTTT. The J gene is TRBJ1-3, the V gene TRBV12-3 or TRBV12-4; maybe TRBD1 (5 bases). V lost 8 bases and J lost 0, with 11 bases in between. CDR3 length: 14 amino acids.

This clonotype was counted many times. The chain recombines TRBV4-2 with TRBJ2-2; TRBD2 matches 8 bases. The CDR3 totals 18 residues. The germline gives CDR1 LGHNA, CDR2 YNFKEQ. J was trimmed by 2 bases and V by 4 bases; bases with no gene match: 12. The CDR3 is CASSPPGGARLNTGELFF. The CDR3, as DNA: TGTGCCAGCAGCCCCCCCGGGGGGGCGCGACTTAACACCGGGGAGCTGTTTTTT.

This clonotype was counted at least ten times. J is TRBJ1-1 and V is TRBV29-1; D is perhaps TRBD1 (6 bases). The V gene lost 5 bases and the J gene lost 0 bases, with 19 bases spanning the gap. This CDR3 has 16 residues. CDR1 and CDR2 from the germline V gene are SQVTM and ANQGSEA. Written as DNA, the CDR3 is TGCAGCGTTCCCACACACAGGGAAGGTCTGAACACTGAAGCTTTCTTT. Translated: CSVPTHREGLNTEAFF.

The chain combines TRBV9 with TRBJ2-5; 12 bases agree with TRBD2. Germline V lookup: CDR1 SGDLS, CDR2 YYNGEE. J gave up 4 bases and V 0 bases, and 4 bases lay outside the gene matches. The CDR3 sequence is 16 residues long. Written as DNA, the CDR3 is TGTGCCAGCAGCGTAGCTACGACTAGCGGGGGAGAGACCCAGTACTTC. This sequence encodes CASSVATTSGGETQYF.

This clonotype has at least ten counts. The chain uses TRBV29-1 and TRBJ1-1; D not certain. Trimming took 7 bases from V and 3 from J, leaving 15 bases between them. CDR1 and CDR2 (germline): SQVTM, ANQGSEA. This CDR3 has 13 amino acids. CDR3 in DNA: TGCAGCGCTCGAACTTCCGGGGACACTGAAGCTTTCTTT. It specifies CSARTSGDTEAFF.

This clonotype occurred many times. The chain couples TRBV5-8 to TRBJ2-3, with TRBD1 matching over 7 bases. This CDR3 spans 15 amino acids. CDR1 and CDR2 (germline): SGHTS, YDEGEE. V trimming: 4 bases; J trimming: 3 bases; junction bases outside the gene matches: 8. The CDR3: CASSTRQGPTDTQYF. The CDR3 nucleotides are TGTGCCAGCAGCACACGACAGGGCCCGACAGATACGCAGTATTTT.

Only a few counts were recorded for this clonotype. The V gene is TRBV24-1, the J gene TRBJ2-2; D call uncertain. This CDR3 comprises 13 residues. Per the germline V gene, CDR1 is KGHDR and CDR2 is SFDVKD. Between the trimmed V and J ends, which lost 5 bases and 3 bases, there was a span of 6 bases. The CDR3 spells CATSVSHTGELFF. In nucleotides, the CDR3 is TGTGCCACCAGTGTGAGTCACACCGGGGAGCTGTTTTTT.

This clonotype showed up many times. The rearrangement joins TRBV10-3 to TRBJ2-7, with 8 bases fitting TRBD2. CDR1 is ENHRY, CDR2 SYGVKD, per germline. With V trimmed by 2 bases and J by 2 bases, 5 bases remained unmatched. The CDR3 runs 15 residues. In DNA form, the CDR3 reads TGTGCCATCAGTGAGGCCGGCGGGAGGACCTACGAGCAGTACTTC. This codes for CAISEAGGRTYEQYF.

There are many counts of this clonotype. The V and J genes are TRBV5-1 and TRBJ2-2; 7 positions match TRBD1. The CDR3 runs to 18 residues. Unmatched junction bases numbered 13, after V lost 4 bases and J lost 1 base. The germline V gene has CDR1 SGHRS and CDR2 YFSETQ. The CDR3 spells CASSAGQELMRNTGELFF. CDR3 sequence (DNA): TGCGCCAGCAGCGCAGGACAGGAGTTAATGAGGAACACCGGGGAGCTGTTTTTT.

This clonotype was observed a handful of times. The CDR3 here is CASSSGQIYGEQYF. In DNA, the CDR3 is TGTGCCAGCAGTTCGGGACAGATCTACGGGGAGCAGTACTTC. The chain combines TRBV6-2 or TRBV6-3 with TRBJ2-7; TRBD1 agrees at 7 bases. Germline-derived CDR1 and CDR2 are MNHEY and SVGEGT. The CDR3 is 14 amino acids. V trimming: 4 bases; J trimming: 7 bases; junction bases outside the gene matches: 10.

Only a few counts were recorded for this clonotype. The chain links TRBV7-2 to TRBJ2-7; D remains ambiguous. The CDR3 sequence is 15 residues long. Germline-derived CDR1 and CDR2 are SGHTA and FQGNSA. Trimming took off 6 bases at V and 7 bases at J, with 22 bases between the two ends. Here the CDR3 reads CASRAAGAPLWEQYF. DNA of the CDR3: TGTGCCAGCAGGGCCGCAGGTGCCCCGCTCTGGGAGCAGTACTTC.

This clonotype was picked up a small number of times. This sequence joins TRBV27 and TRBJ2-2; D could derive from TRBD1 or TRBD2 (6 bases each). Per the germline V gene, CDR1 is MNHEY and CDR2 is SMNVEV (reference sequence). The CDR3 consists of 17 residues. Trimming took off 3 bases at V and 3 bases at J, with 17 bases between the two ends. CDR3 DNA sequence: TGTGCCAGCAGTTTTGTAGGGGGGTCCGCCGACACCGGGGAGCTGTTTTTT. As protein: CASSFVGGSADTGELFF.

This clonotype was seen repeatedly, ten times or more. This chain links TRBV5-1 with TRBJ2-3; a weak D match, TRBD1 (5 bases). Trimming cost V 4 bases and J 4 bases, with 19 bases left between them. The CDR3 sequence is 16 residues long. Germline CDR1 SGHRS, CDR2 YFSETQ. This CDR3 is CASSPPVLGAADTQYF. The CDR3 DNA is TGCGCCAGCAGCCCCCCAGTCCTAGGGGCTGCAGATACGCAGTATTTT.

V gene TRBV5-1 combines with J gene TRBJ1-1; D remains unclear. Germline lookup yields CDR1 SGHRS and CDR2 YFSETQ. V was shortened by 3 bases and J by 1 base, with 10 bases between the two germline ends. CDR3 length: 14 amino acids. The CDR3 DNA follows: TGCGCCAGCAGCTGGGATTCAGGGAACACTGAAGCTTTCTTT. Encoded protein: CASSWDSGNTEAFF. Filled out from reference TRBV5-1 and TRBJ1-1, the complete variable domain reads KAGVTQTPRYLIKTRGQQVTLSCSPISGHRSVSWYQQTPGQGLQFLFEYFSETQRNKGNFPGRFSGRQFSNSRSEMNVSTLELGDSALYLCASSWDSGNTEAFFGQGTRLTVV.

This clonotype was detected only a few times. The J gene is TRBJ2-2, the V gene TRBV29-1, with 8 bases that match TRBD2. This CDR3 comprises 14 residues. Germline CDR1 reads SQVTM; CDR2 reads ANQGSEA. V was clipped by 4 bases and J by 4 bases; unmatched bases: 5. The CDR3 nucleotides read TGCAGCGTTGCAGCGGGAGTCGTCACCGGGGAGCTGTTTTTT. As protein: CSVAAGVVTGELFF.

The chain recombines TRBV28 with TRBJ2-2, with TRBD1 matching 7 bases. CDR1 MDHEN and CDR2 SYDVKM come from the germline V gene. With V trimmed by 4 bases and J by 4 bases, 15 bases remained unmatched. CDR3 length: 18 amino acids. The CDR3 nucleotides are TGTGCCAGCAGTTCGCGCCGTAGACAGGGTCCGAGCACCGGGGAGCTGTTTTTT. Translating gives CASSSRRRQGPSTGELFF.

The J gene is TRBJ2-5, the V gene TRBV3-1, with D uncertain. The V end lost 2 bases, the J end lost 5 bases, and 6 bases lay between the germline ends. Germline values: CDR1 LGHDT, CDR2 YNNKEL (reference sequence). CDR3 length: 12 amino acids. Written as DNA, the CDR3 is TGTGCCAGCAGCCAATTACGGGAGACCCAGTACTTC. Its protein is CASSQLRETQYF.

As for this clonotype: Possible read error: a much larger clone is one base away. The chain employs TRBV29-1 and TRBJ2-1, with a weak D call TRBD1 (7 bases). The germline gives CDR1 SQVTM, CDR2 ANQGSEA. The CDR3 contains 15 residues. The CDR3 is CSVEAGQKDYNVQFF. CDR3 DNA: TGCAGCGTTGAAGCGGGACAGAAGGACTACAATGTGCAGTTCTTC.

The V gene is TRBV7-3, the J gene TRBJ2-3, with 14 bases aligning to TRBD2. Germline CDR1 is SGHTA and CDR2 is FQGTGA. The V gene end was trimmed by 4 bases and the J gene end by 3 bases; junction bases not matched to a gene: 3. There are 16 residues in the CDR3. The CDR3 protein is CASSSGTSGGTDTQYF. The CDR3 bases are TGTGCCAGCAGCTCCGGGACTAGCGGGGGTACAGATACGCAGTATTTT.